A single sample is the source of the 31 T cell receptor beta chains below, sequenced in a study of CD8 T cells in ankylosing spondylitis. TCRdb redid the calling of the 5' RACE reads with MiXCR, one entry per CDR3 protein. The sample has some 37,000 distinct CDR3 sequences; approximately 10% are singletons. Sequencing used synovial fluid, either unsorted or a sorted T cell fraction (not recorded which). The receptor source for this set is a male donor with ankylosing spondylitis.

This clonotype occurred many times. The CDR3 DNA follows: TGCAGCGTTGAAAAGGGAGTCACAGATACGCAGTATTTT. Translated: CSVEKGVTDTQYF. The V call is TRBV29-1, the J call TRBJ2-3, with D possibly matching TRBD2 (5 bases). Germline V gene lookup returns CDR1 SQVTM and CDR2 ANQGSEA. The CDR3 is 13 amino acids. The germline V and J ends were trimmed by 2 bases and 2 bases, with 8 bases remaining between them.

This clonotype was observed a handful of times. The rearrangement links TRBV9 to TRBJ2-7; weak D call: TRBD1 (6 bases). CDR1 SGDLS and CDR2 YYNGEE come from the germline V gene. This CDR3 is 15 amino acids long. Between the trimmed V and J ends, which lost 3 bases and 4 bases, there was a span of 17 bases. CDR3 coding DNA: TGTGCCAGCAGCGCCTCCTTGGCAGGGGAATACGAGCAGTACTTC. Translated: CASSASLAGEYEQYF.

The rearrangement joins TRBV27 to TRBJ2-1; D remains ambiguous. The CDR3 contains 11 residues. Germline CDR1 and CDR2: MNHEY and SMNVEV (reference sequence). V lost 7 bases and J 3 bases, leaving 4 bases between the germline ends. DNA for the CDR3: TGTGCCAGCATCCTCTACAATGAGCAGTTCTTC. This encodes CASILYNEQFF.

The V gene is TRBV7-2, the J gene TRBJ2-7, with TRBD2 matching over 7 bases. The CDR3 is made up of 15 amino acids. Unmatched junction bases numbered 4, after V lost 2 bases and J lost 0 bases. CDR1 SGHTA and CDR2 FQGNSA come from the germline V gene. The CDR3 loop is CASSLTSGVSYEQYF. The CDR3 nucleotides are TGTGCCAGCAGCTTAACCAGCGGGGTCTCCTACGAGCAGTACTTC.

A note on this clonotype: One junction end disagrees with the germline gene, perhaps due to a read error. The chain links TRBV7-8 to TRBJ1-1, with D maybe TRBD1 (5 bases). CDR1 and CDR2 (germline): SGHVS, FQNEAQ. There are 13 residues in the CDR3. Here the CDR3 DNA reads TGTGCCAGCAGCTTAGCTGGGGCCGCCGCGACGATCTTT. It is translated as CASSLAGAAATIF.

In this sample, this clonotype turned up many times. The rearrangement links TRBV7-6 to TRBJ1-6; no clear D. The CDR3 is made up of 13 amino acids. CDR1 SGHVS and CDR2 FNYEAQ come from the germline V gene. V was trimmed by 2 bases and J by 10 bases, leaving 9 bases between them. CDR3 residues: CASSLSGRSPLHF. As DNA, the CDR3 is TGTGCCAGCAGCTTATCCGGAAGGTCACCCCTCCACTTT.

This sequence joins TRBV10-3 and TRBJ2-3; perhaps TRBD2 as D (6 bases). The CDR3 length is 14 residues. Trimming cost V 2 bases and J 4 bases, with 10 bases left between them. Per germline, CDR1 ENHRY and CDR2 SYGVKD. The CDR3 sequence: CAISEELAADTQYF. In DNA, the CDR3 is TGTGCCATCAGTGAGGAACTAGCCGCAGATACGCAGTATTTT.

This clonotype was observed a handful of times. The CDR3 region has the DNA TGTGCCTGGAGAGCTCGGGGACTCTCCTACGAGCAGTACTTC. Translating it yields CAWRARGLSYEQYF. The V call is TRBV30, the J call TRBJ2-7; possible D gene TRBD2, 6 bases. V dropped 3 bases and J dropped 0 bases, with 12 bases sitting between them. The CDR3 extends over 14 amino acids. The germline gives CDR1 GTSNPN, CDR2 SVGIG (reference sequence).

This clonotype was observed at least ten times. This chain joins TRBV7-8 and TRBJ1-5; D is ambiguous. Germline V gives CDR1 SGHVS, CDR2 FQNEAQ. The V and J ends lost 5 bases and 7 bases respectively, with 15 bases between them. This CDR3 is 14 amino acids long. The chain's CDR3 is CASSGRVASQPQHF. CDR3 in DNA: TGTGCCAGCAGCGGGAGGGTTGCATCCCAGCCCCAGCATTTT. Full variable domain (outside the CDR3, taken from reference TRBV7-8 and TRBJ1-5): GAGVSQSPRYKVAKRGQDVALRCDPISGHVSLFWYQQALGQGPEFLTYFQNEAQLDKSGLPSDRFFAERPEGSVSTLKIQRTQQEDSAVYLCASSGRVASQPQHFGDGTRLSIL.

This clonotype came up many times. The chain couples TRBV12-3 or TRBV12-4 to TRBJ2-2, with a tentative D call TRBD2 (6 bases). CDR3 length: 16 amino acids. Trimming stripped 6 bases from V and 4 bases from J, with 18 bases between. CDR3 in amino acids: CASRPSWRAGTGELFF. CDR3 nucleotides: TGTGCCAGCAGACCTAGTTGGAGGGCAGGCACCGGGGAGCTGTTTTTT.

This clonotype came up once. The J gene is TRBJ2-1, the V gene TRBV2; tentatively, D is TRBD1 or TRBD2 (6 bases each). V was clipped by 6 bases and J by 15 bases, with 15 bases between them. The CDR3 covers 11 residues. Germline CDR1 and CDR2: SNHLY and FYNNEI. The CDR3 DNA sequence: TGTGCCAGCAGAAGGGGGGTAGTCCTGTTCTTC. The encoded protein is CASRRGVVLFF.

This chain links TRBV9 with TRBJ2-7; 12 bases fit TRBD2. The CDR3 runs 15 residues. V shed 3 bases, J shed 1 base, and the junction held 2 bases outside the gene matches. In germline, CDR1 is SGDLS, CDR2 YYNGEE. The CDR3 loop is CASSAGTSGSYEQYF. The CDR3 DNA is TGTGCCAGCAGCGCCGGGACTAGCGGGTCCTACGAGCAGTACTTC. The full variable domain, rest sourced from reference TRBV9 and TRBJ2-7, is DSGVTQTPKHLITATGQRVTLRCSPRSGDLSVYWYQQSLDQGLQFLIQYYNGEERAKGNILERFSAQQFPDLHSELNLSSLELGDSALYFCASSAGTSGSYEQYFGPGTRLTVT.

The chain couples TRBV27 to TRBJ1-5; weak D call: TRBD1 (5 bases). CDR1 and CDR2 from the germline V gene are MNHEY and SMNVEV (reference sequence). Trimming cost V 3 bases and J 4 bases, with 10 bases left between them. The CDR3 runs to 14 residues. The CDR3 bases are TGTGCCAGCAGTTTCGGCGGGACGAATCAGCCCCAGCATTTT. Its protein product is CASSFGGTNQPQHF.

This clonotype was seen at least ten times. The rearrangement joins TRBV2 to TRBJ1-1; no firm D call. V gave up 4 bases and J gave up 1 base, with 10 bases separating them. CDR1 is SNHLY, CDR2 FYNNEI, per germline. There are 14 residues in the CDR3. The CDR3: CASSVLPRNTEAFF. The DNA of the CDR3 is TGTGCCAGCAGTGTTTTGCCGAGGAACACTGAAGCTTTCTTT.

This clonotype occurred many times. V usage is TRBV7-8 and J usage is TRBJ2-2; the match to TRBD1 covers 8 bases. The CDR3 length is 15 residues. Germline V gene data show CDR1 as SGHVS and CDR2 as FQNEAQ. The trim removed 5 bases at V and 0 bases at J, leaving 2 bases unmatched. For the CDR3, the DNA is TGTGCCAGCAGCCCGGACAGGGCGAACACCGGGGAGCTGTTTTTT. It yields the protein CASSPDRANTGELFF.

The chain recombines TRBV11-2 with TRBJ2-7; D is undetermined. In germline, CDR1 is SGHAT, CDR2 FQNNGV. Trimming took 5 bases from V and 0 from J, leaving 11 bases between them. The CDR3 extends over 14 amino acids. The DNA for the CDR3 is TGTGCCAGCAGCCAACTTGTTAGCTCCTACGAGCAGTACTTC. As protein: CASSQLVSSYEQYF.

This clonotype was found a few times. The chain has TRBV18 and TRBJ2-7, with TRBD2 identical over 8 bases. This CDR3 region has 15 residues. Per germline, CDR1 KGHSH and CDR2 LQKENI. V was clipped by 3 bases and J by 2 bases; unmatched bases: 6. CDR3 nucleotides: TGTGCCAGCTCACCTCCGGGGGGGTCGGCCTACGAGCAGTACTTC. As protein: CASSPPGGSAYEQYF.

This clonotype was picked up a small number of times. The chain combines TRBV7-9 with TRBJ2-2; TRBD1 matches 8 bases. The CDR3 is made up of 15 amino acids. Germline CDR1 SEHNR, CDR2 FQNEAQ (reference sequence). The trim removed 10 bases at V and 1 base at J, leaving 8 bases unmatched. The CDR3 loop reads CATFIGTGNTGELFF. The CDR3 DNA reads as TGTGCCACCTTCATTGGGACAGGGAACACCGGGGAGCTGTTTTTT.

This clonotype was counted ten times or more. The gene calls are TRBV27 and TRBJ2-3; 10 bases fit TRBD2. This CDR3 has 15 amino acids. Germline CDR1 and CDR2: MNHEY and SMNVEV (reference sequence). Trimming took 1 base from V and 6 from J; bases not matched to a gene: 4. Here the CDR3 reads CASSLWASGSDTQYF. The CDR3 DNA reads TGTGCCAGCAGTTTATGGGCTAGCGGGAGTGATACGCAGTATTTT.

This clonotype occurred a few times. This chain connects TRBV5-1 to TRBJ2-1; tentative D call: TRBD2 (6 bases). Trimming took 4 bases from V and 2 from J, leaving 10 bases between them. This CDR3 is 14 amino acids long. Germline CDR1 is SGHRS and CDR2 is YFSETQ. This CDR3 reads CASSGGGAYNEQFF. Here the CDR3 DNA reads TGCGCCAGCAGCGGGGGAGGAGCCTACAATGAGCAGTTCTTC.

This clonotype was counted a few times. The chain joins TRBV7-2 to TRBJ2-3, with D unclear. Germline values: CDR1 SGHTA, CDR2 FQGNSA. Deletions cut 2 bases from V and 2 bases from J, with 14 bases between. The CDR3 loop spans 16 amino acids. CDR3 coding DNA: TGTGCCAGCAGCTTAATCGGACCGACGGTCACAGATACGCAGTATTTT. Encoded protein: CASSLIGPTVTDTQYF. Together with reference TRBV7-2 and TRBJ2-3, the CDR3 gives the full variable domain: GAGVSQSPSNKVTEKGKDVELRCDPISGHTALYWYRQSLGQGLEFLIYFQGNSAPDKSGLPSDRFSAERTGGSVSTLTIQRTQQEDSAVYLCASSLIGPTVTDTQYFGPGTRLTVL.

V gene TRBV20-1 combines with J gene TRBJ2-7; the match to TRBD1 covers 10 bases. After removal of 3 bases from V and 3 bases from J, the junction contained 8 bases not matched to a gene. Germline assignment: CDR1 DFQATT and CDR2 SNEGSKA (reference sequence). The CDR3 covers 15 residues. The CDR3 loop is CSASLLRDRGYEQYF. Here the CDR3 DNA reads TGCAGTGCTAGCCTTCTTAGGGACAGGGGCTACGAGCAGTACTTC.

This clonotype was picked up many times. The genes are TRBV6-6 and TRBJ1-1; D is undetermined. This CDR3 contains 13 residues. Germline CDR1 reads MNHNY; CDR2 reads SVGAGI (reference sequence). Trimming removed 7 bases at V and 6 bases at J, with 15 bases between. The CDR3 DNA reads as TGTGCCAGCATCGCCATCGGAGGCTCTGAAGCTTTCTTT. Translation: CASIAIGGSEAFF.

This clonotype was recorded at least ten times. This chain uses TRBV10-3 with TRBJ1-1; D unclear. Germline loops: CDR1 ENHRY, CDR2 SYGVKD. The CDR3 contains 16 residues. V lost 1 base to trimming and J lost 3 bases, with 15 bases between them. CDR3 residues: CAISEWEVASHTEAFF. CDR3 nucleotides: TGTGCCATCAGTGAGTGGGAGGTAGCATCTCACACTGAAGCTTTCTTT.

This clonotype has more than one count but fewer than ten. This chain uses TRBV9 with TRBJ2-7, with D possibly being TRBD2 (6 bases). This CDR3 has 14 amino acids. Trimming pared 3 bases from V and 2 bases from J, leaving 12 bases between. From germline, CDR1 is SGDLS and CDR2 YYNGEE. CDR3 region: CASSAAEGTYEQYF. CDR3 sequence (DNA): TGTGCCAGCAGCGCAGCGGAGGGAACCTACGAGCAGTACTTC. The full variable domain, in which reference TRBV9 and TRBJ2-7 provide the parts outside the CDR3, is DSGVTQTPKHLITATGQRVTLRCSPRSGDLSVYWYQQSLDQGLQFLIQYYNGEERAKGNILERFSAQQFPDLHSELNLSSLELGDSALYFCASSAAEGTYEQYFGPGTRLTVT.

There are many counts of this clonotype. This chain connects TRBV12-3 or TRBV12-4 to TRBJ1-4; D gene unclear. Trimming shortened V by 2 bases and J by 0 bases, and 4 bases separated the two germline ends. The CDR3 totals 14 residues. The chain's CDR3 is CASSLLATNEKLFF. CDR3 nucleotides: TGTGCCAGCAGTTTATTAGCAACTAATGAAAAACTGTTTTTT.

This clonotype occurred a few times. This sequence joins TRBV18 and TRBJ1-2; TRBD1 aligns across 7 bases. Germline-derived CDR1 and CDR2 are KGHSH and LQKENI. The CDR3 extends over 15 amino acids. V gave up 6 bases and J gave up 2 bases; unmatched junction bases: 9. The CDR3 is CASSERQGVNYGYTF. CDR3 DNA sequence: TGTGCCAGCTCCGAACGACAGGGAGTAAACTATGGCTACACCTTC.

There are a few counts of this clonotype. The rearrangement uses TRBV7-3 and TRBJ2-3; a possible D gene is TRBD2 (6 bases). V lost 4 bases, J lost 2 bases, and 13 bases lay in between. There are 15 residues in the CDR3. The germline V gene encodes CDR1 SGHTA and CDR2 FQGTGA. CDR3 amino acids: CASSWGESHTDTQYF. CDR3 nucleotide sequence: TGTGCCAGCAGCTGGGGGGAATCCCACACAGATACGCAGTATTTT. Together with reference TRBV7-3 and TRBJ2-3, the CDR3 gives the full variable domain: GAGVSQTPSNKVTEKGKYVELRCDPISGHTALYWYRQSLGQGPEFLIYFQGTGAADDSGLPNDRFFAVRPEGSVSTLKIQRTERGDSAVYLCASSWGESHTDTQYFGPGTRLTVL.

The chain couples TRBV5-5 to TRBJ2-1; D remains unclear. Trimming took off 4 bases at V and 10 bases at J, with 15 bases between the two ends. From germline, CDR1 is SGHKS and CDR2 YYEKEE (reference sequence). The CDR3 is made up of 13 amino acids. The CDR3 here is CASSQQLGTEQFF. The CDR3 DNA is TGTGCCAGCAGCCAGCAGCTGGGCACCGAGCAGTTCTTC.

In its sample, this clonotype was seen once. One junction end disagrees with the germline gene, perhaps due to a read error. The chain is built from TRBV7-2 and TRBJ2-5, with a tentative D call TRBD2 (5 bases). Germline V gene lookup returns CDR1 SGHTA and CDR2 FQGNSA. The CDR3 runs to 14 residues. This CDR3 is CASTSGRGLETQHF. Written as DNA, the CDR3 is TGTGCCAGCACCTCTGGACGAGGGCTGGAGACCCAGCACTTC.

This clonotype has a count of ten or more. One junction end disagrees with the germline gene, perhaps due to a read error. This rearrangement joins TRBV27 to TRBJ2-1; D is uncertain. Per germline, CDR1 MNHEY and CDR2 SMNVEV (reference sequence). The CDR3 covers 14 residues. CDR3 sequence reads: CASSLSRSRPERFF. DNA for the CDR3: TGTGCCAGCAGTTTATCGAGGTCACGGCCGGAGCGGTTCTTC.